One and the same sample provided the 13 T cell receptor beta chains below, sequenced in a study. Each CDR3 protein is one row after TCRdb ran MiXCR on the 5' RACE reads. The table has tens of thousands of distinct CDR3 sequences, 29% seen once; the top ten hold around 4%. What was sequenced was memory CD4+ T cells sorted from a lymph node. Subset reported: memory CD4+ T cells, CD4+CD45RO+CD25-. The receptors here all came from a female donor with breast cancer.

In this sample, this clonotype turned up a few times. This chain joins TRBV7-9 and TRBJ2-3; D is perhaps TRBD1 (7 bases). Between the trimmed V and J ends, which lost 3 bases and 3 bases, there was a span of 13 bases. This CDR3 is 15 amino acids long. Germline loops: CDR1 SEHNR, CDR2 FQNEAQ (reference sequence). The chain's CDR3 is CASSFGGGGTDTQYF. The CDR3 coding sequence is TGTGCCAGCAGCTTCGGAGGGGGCGGAACAGATACGCAGTATTTT.

This clonotype has just a few counts. CDR3 sequence (DNA): TGCAGTGCCCCCGCCCATGAATCGGGACTAGCGGGAGGCGGGACGCAGTATTTT. Residues: CSAPAHESGLAGGGTQYF. V usage is TRBV20-1 and J usage is TRBJ2-3; TRBD2 agrees at 15 bases. The CDR3 length is 18 residues. V gave up 6 bases and J gave up 9 bases; unmatched junction bases: 19. Germline assignment: CDR1 DFQATT and CDR2 SNEGSKA (reference sequence).

The chain links TRBV6-2 or TRBV6-3 to TRBJ1-2; maybe TRBD1 (6 bases). Germline values: CDR1 MNHEY, CDR2 SVGEGT. This CDR3 is built from 13 residues. V lost 7 bases, J lost 4 bases, and 13 bases lay in between. CDR3 DNA: TGTGCCAGCAAACCAGACAGGCTCTATGGCTACACCTTC. Translated: CASKPDRLYGYTF.

About this clonotype itself: Germline and junction disagree at one end, which may indicate a read error. The J gene is TRBJ2-3, the V gene TRBV5-1; 9 positions match TRBD1. This CDR3 spans 16 amino acids. Germline-derived CDR1 and CDR2 are SGHRS and YFSETQ. DNA for the CDR3: TGCGCCAGCAGCAAGGACAGGGGAGGTGGCACAGATACGCGGTATTTT. Amino acids: CASSKDRGGGTDTRYF.

This chain uses TRBV12-3 or TRBV12-4 with TRBJ2-3, with D unclear. V gave up 8 bases and J gave up 1 base, with 7 bases separating them. The CDR3 covers 12 residues. CDR3 sequence: CASWSGTDTQYF. The CDR3 DNA sequence: TGTGCCAGCTGGTCAGGCACAGATACGCAGTATTTT.

This clonotype was counted only a few times. This rearrangement joins TRBV7-3 to TRBJ2-7; 8 bases map to TRBD2. After removal of 5 bases from V and 5 bases from J, the junction contained 8 bases not matched to a gene. This CDR3 is 14 amino acids long. Germline V CDR1 and CDR2: SGHTA, FQGTGA. The CDR3 DNA reads TGTGCCAGCAGCCTCCAAGCGGGAGCTCACGAGCAGTACTTC. Amino acids: CASSLQAGAHEQYF.

The chain employs TRBV7-8 and TRBJ2-1, with a possible D match to TRBD2 (6 bases). There are 15 residues in the CDR3. V was shortened by 1 base and J by 7 bases, with 14 bases between the two germline ends. In germline, CDR1 is SGHVS, CDR2 FQNEAQ. CDR3 sequence (DNA): TGTGCCAGCAGCTTAGGGCTCGGCGGGATGAATGAGCAGTTCTTC. It encodes CASSLGLGGMNEQFF. Full variable domain (rest looked up from reference TRBV7-8 and TRBJ2-1): GAGVSQSPRYKVAKRGQDVALRCDPISGHVSLFWYQQALGQGPEFLTYFQNEAQLDKSGLPSDRFFAERPEGSVSTLKIQRTQQEDSAVYLCASSLGLGGMNEQFFGPGTRLTVL.

Concerning this clonotype: Being one base from a much bigger clone, this may be a read error. The CDR3 sequence: CAGSLEASFSQETQYF. The CDR3 DNA is TGCGCCGGCAGCTTGGAGGCTAGCTTTAGCCAAGAGACCCAGTACTTC. The gene calls are TRBV5-1 and TRBJ2-5, with a tentative D call TRBD2 (5 bases). The CDR3 is made up of 16 amino acids. The germline gives CDR1 SGHRS, CDR2 YFSETQ.

This clonotype has a handful of counts. The CDR3 spells CASSVQGVGSEAFF. CDR3 coding DNA: TGTGCCAGCAGCGTACAGGGGGTTGGCTCTGAAGCTTTCTTT. This chain joins TRBV7-2 and TRBJ1-1, with 8 bases matching TRBD1. V lost 5 bases to trimming and J lost 6 bases; unmatched junction nucleotides: 8. CDR1 and CDR2 from the germline V gene are SGHTA and FQGNSA. This CDR3 contains 14 residues.

This clonotype was counted at least ten times. The gene calls are TRBV29-1 and TRBJ2-3, with 8 bases matching TRBD1. V lost 8 bases to trimming and J lost 2 bases; unmatched junction nucleotides: 9. This CDR3 has 14 amino acids. Looked up from germline, CDR1 is SQVTM and CDR2 is ANQGSEA. CDR3 in amino acids: CSSSRGLTTDTQYF. The CDR3 DNA sequence: TGCAGCTCGTCCAGGGGGCTGACCACAGATACGCAGTATTTT.

V and J are TRBV9 and TRBJ2-1, with TRBD1 identical over 9 bases. The CDR3 covers 16 residues. Looked up from germline, CDR1 is SGDLS and CDR2 is YYNGEE. Losses at the gene ends were 3 bases for V and 6 bases for J; bases not matched to a gene: 10. The CDR3 is CASSEIPGQGGNEQFF. CDR3 nucleotides: TGTGCCAGCAGCGAAATACCGGGACAGGGAGGCAATGAGCAGTTCTTC.

A few counts support this clonotype. The chain combines TRBV18 with TRBJ2-4, with a tentative D call TRBD1 (6 bases). The CDR3 length is 20 residues. CDR1 and CDR2 (germline): KGHSH, LQKENI. The V end lost 3 bases, the J end lost 0 bases, and 24 bases lay between the germline ends. The CDR3 region is CASSPQRAGVTHLAKNIQYF. CDR3 sequence (DNA): TGTGCCAGCTCACCCCAGAGGGCAGGGGTGACTCATCTAGCCAAAAACATTCAGTACTTC.

This clonotype was seen repeatedly, ten times or more. This chain links TRBV5-4 with TRBJ2-7, with unresolved D. The V end was cut by 4 bases, the J end by 6 bases, with 14 bases between. Germline-derived CDR1 and CDR2 are SGHNT and YYREEE (reference sequence). The length of the CDR3 is 13 residues. The DNA of the CDR3 is TGTGCCAGCAGCCGAATTTTAGGGTCCGAGCAGTACTTC. This sequence encodes CASSRILGSEQYF.